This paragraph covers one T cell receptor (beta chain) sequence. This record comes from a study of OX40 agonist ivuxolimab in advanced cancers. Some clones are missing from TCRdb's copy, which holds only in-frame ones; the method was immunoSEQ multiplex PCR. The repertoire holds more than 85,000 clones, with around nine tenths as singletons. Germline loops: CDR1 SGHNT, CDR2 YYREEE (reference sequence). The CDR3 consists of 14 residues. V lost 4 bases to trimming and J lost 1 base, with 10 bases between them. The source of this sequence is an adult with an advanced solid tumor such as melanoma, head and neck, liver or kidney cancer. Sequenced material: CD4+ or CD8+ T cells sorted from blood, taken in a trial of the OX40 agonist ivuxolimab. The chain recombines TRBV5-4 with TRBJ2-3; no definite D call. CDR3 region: CASSAGWGTDTQYF. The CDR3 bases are TGTGCCAGCAGCGCCGGATGGGGCACAGATACGCAGTATTTT.